These 6 T cell receptor beta chains share one sample of origin, sequenced in a study of cytomegalovirus exposure and HLA in healthy donors. Some clones are missing from TCRdb's copy, which holds only in-frame ones; the method was immunoSEQ multiplex PCR. The sample carries 250,000 to 400,000 clones, 88% recorded once. Sequences were obtained from PBMCs. The receptor set was obtained from a man between 25 and 39 years old in good health and CMV-seronegative.

The chain employs TRBV19 and TRBJ2-7; 10 bases line up with TRBD1. Germline loops: CDR1 LNHDA, CDR2 SQIVND (reference sequence). This CDR3 has 14 residues. The V segment lost 3 bases and the J segment 4 bases; nucleotides outside the gene matches: 3. CDR3 sequence reads: CASSIDRGQYEQYF. The CDR3 DNA is TGTGCCAGTAGTATCGACAGGGGGCAGTACGAGCAGTACTTC.

The chain employs TRBV15 and TRBJ1-5, with TRBD1 matching 10 bases. CDR3 length: 15 amino acids. Trimming at V came to 0 bases and at J to 7 bases, leaving 3 bases not matched to a gene. Germline V gene lookup returns CDR1 LNHNV and CDR2 YYDKDF (reference sequence). CDR3 coding DNA: TGTGCCACCAGCAGAGAGGGGACAGGGGAACAGCCCCAGCATTTT. This sequence encodes CATSREGTGEQPQHF. The whole variable domain, remainder taken from reference TRBV15 and TRBJ1-5, is DAMVIQNPRYQVTQFGKPVTLSCSQTLNHNVMYWYQQKSSQAPKLLFHYYDKDFNNEADTPDNFQSRRPNTSFCFLDIRSPGLGDTAMYLCATSREGTGEQPQHFGDGTRLSIL.

The chain is built from TRBV7-9 and TRBJ2-4; 10 bases map to TRBD2. This CDR3 comprises 15 residues. V lost 5 bases, J lost 8 bases, and 9 bases stayed unmatched. Germline CDR1 reads SEHNR; CDR2 reads FQNEAQ (reference sequence). The CDR3 protein is CASSQGLAGVHIQYF. The CDR3 DNA reads TGTGCCAGCAGCCAGGGCCTAGCGGGGGTCCACATTCAGTACTTC.

The chain uses TRBV18 and TRBJ1-5; the D is unclear. The CDR3 is made up of 16 amino acids. Germline values: CDR1 KGHSH, CDR2 LQKENI. The V gene lost 6 bases and the J gene lost 3 bases, with 18 bases spanning the gap. As DNA, the CDR3 is TGTGCCAGCTCTTACCAGGCGGGGATCACCAATCAGCCCCAGCATTTT. As protein: CASSYQAGITNQPQHF.

This clone appeared a few times. The chain couples TRBV4-1 to TRBJ1-5; D unresolved. There are 13 residues in the CDR3. CDR1 is MGHRA and CDR2 is YSYEKL in the germline V gene. V was trimmed by 1 base and J by 7 bases, leaving 8 bases between them. The chain's CDR3 is CASSQAGYQPQHF. The DNA for the CDR3 is TGCGCCAGCAGCCAAGCCGGGTACCAGCCCCAGCATTTT.

The chain combines TRBV4-3 with TRBJ2-1, with a tentative D call TRBD2 (5 bases). CDR1 is LGHNA and CDR2 is YSLEER in the germline V gene. The CDR3 sequence is 18 residues long. The V end was cut by 3 bases, the J end by 6 bases, with 24 bases between. The CDR3 is CASSQEVGYGFRGNEQFF. CDR3 DNA sequence: TGCGCCAGCAGCCAGGAGGTCGGATATGGCTTTAGAGGCAATGAGCAGTTCTTC.